This T cell receptor (beta chain) was obtained from a study of CD8 T cells in Susac syndrome. Study results and limitations: The study's TCR sequencing and HLA analysis drew on a certain number of individuals. That number was acknowledged as relatively small.

Sequencing of TCR beta was undertaken in CD8+ and CD4+ T cells derived from blood. TEMRA cells were FACS-enriched, unlike CD8+ and CD4+ T cells, which were negatively isolated. Per germline, CDR1 DFQATT and CDR2 SNEGSKA (reference sequence). The CDR3 has 11 residues. V was cut by 3 bases and J by 9 bases, with 9 bases left in between. After extraction with the RNeasy kit, about 0.45 to 1 ug of the RNA was reverse transcribed using random hexamers. An immunoSEQ multiplex PCR amplified TCR beta CDR3 over 54 Vbeta and 13 Jbeta. TCRdb re-analysed the immunoSEQ multiplex PCR reads in MiXCR, keeping a single row per CDR3 protein. Among approximately 180,000 distinct CDR3 sequences listed, approximately 94% were seen once. Regarding this clonotype: What it binds is unknown.

This chain joins TRBV20-1 and TRBJ2-1, with unresolved D. The receptor was derived from a human donor with multiple sclerosis. The sequenced sample was CD4+ T cells from PBMCs. This chain's CDR3 is CSASRVGEQFF. The CDR3 bases are TGCAGTGCTAGTAGGGTGGGTGAGCAGTTCTTC.